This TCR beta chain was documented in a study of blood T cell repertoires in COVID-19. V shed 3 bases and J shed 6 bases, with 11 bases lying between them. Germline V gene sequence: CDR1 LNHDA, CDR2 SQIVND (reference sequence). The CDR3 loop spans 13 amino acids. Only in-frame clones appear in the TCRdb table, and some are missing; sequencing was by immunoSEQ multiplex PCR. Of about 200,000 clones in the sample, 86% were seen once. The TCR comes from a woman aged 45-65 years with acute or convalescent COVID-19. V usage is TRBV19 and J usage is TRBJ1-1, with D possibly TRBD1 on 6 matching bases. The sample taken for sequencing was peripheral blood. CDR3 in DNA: TGTGCCAGTAGTATCCACACAGGGCCTGAAGCTTTCTTT. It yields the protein CASSIHTGPEAFF. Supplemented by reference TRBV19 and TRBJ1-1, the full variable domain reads DGGITQSPKYLFRKEGQNVTLSCEQNLNHDAMYWYRQDPGQGLRLIYYSQIVNDFQKGDIAEGYSVSREKKESFPLTVTSAQKNPTAFYLCASSIHTGPEAFFGQGTRLTVV.